This T cell receptor (beta chain) came from a study of T cells in tuberculosis. Unsorted cryopreserved PBMC were sequenced, averaging about 100,000 T cells per clinical donor. TCRdb's copy holds only in-frame clones and misses some; the assay was immunoSEQ multiplex PCR. There are some 41,000 clones in the sample; 85% to 95% occur only once, and around 10% lies in the top ten. The germline CDR1 and CDR2 sequences are SGHNT and YENEEA. The V segment lost 3 bases and the J segment 11 bases; nucleotides outside the gene matches: 3. The CDR3 length is 12 residues. The V call is TRBV11-3, the J call TRBJ1-1, with TRBD1 matching over 10 bases. The source is a donor aged 5-35 years with latent tuberculosis or without tuberculosis infection. Some clones in this sample may be carry-over from other donors' samples. The specimen sequenced was PBMCs. CDR3 amino acids: CASSLTGGKAFF. CDR3 coding DNA: TGTGCCAGCAGCTTGACAGGGGGCAAGGCTTTCTTT. Combining the CDR3 with reference TRBV11-3 and TRBJ1-1 gives the whole variable domain EAGVVQSPRYKIIEKKQPVAFWCNPISGHNTLYWYLQNLGQGPELLIRYENEEAVDDSQLPKDRFSAERLKGVDSTLKIQPAELGDSAVYLCASSLTGGKAFFGQGTRLTVV.